Below, 5 T cell receptor beta chains from the same sample are listed, as sequenced in a study of T cell repertoires in MIS-A myocarditis. Here immunoSEQ multiplex PCR was the method, and the copy in TCRdb shows in-frame clones only, minus some. The sample includes roughly 15,000 clones, around 70% of them seen just once. The specimen sequenced was left ventricle heart tissue obtained at autopsy. Source of these receptors: a man younger than 30 with fulminant myocarditis from multisystem inflammatory syndrome in adults (MIS-A) after COVID-19.

The chain links TRBV2 to TRBJ2-1, with TRBD2 identical over 8 bases. V trimming: 5 bases; J trimming: 6 bases; junction bases outside the gene matches: 12. This CDR3 contains 16 residues. Germline lookup yields CDR1 SNHLY and CDR2 FYNNEI. The CDR3 reads CASSHPRGGSGNEQFF. CDR3 nucleotides: TGTGCCAGCAGTCATCCTCGGGGGGGTTCAGGCAATGAGCAGTTCTTC.

In nucleotides, the CDR3 is TGCAGTGGCCGAGCGGCCACCAACCTCCACTTT. It yields the protein CSGRAATNLHF. This chain connects TRBV20-1 to TRBJ1-6; no clear D gene. The CDR3 is made up of 11 amino acids. CDR1 is DFQATT, CDR2 SNEGSKA, per germline (reference sequence). The V end was cut by 7 bases, the J end by 15 bases, with 16 bases between.

J is TRBJ1-1 and V is TRBV9; D may be TRBD1 (5 bases). Per germline, CDR1 SGDLS and CDR2 YYNGEE. There are 13 residues in the CDR3. V was trimmed by 4 bases and J by 5 bases, leaving 12 bases between them. The CDR3 protein is CASSQGTGTEAFF. The CDR3 DNA reads as TGTGCCAGCAGCCAGGGAACGGGTACTGAAGCTTTCTTT.

This clone turned up a few times. V usage is TRBV2 and J usage is TRBJ2-5; D is unclear. The germline CDR1 and CDR2 sequences are SNHLY and FYNNEI. The length of the CDR3 is 12 residues. The V and J ends lost 3 bases and 5 bases respectively, with 7 bases between them. The CDR3 reads CASSENSETQYF. The DNA for the CDR3 is TGTGCCAGCAGTGAGAACAGCGAGACCCAGTACTTC. Based on the CDR3 plus reference TRBV2 and TRBJ2-5, the full variable domain is EPEVTQTPSHQVTQMGQEVILRCVPISNHLYFYWYRQILGQKVEFLVSFYNNEISEKSEIFDDQFSVERPDGSNFTLKIRSTKLEDSAMYFCASSENSETQYFGPGTRLLVL.

This chain links TRBV7-8 with TRBJ2-1; 8 bases are a match to TRBD2. Germline-derived CDR1 and CDR2 are SGHVS and FQNEAQ. This CDR3 has 15 amino acids. J gave up 4 bases and V 5 bases, and 7 bases lay outside the gene matches. The CDR3 coding sequence is TGTGCCAGCAGCCGAGGGACTAGTCGTTACAATGAGCAGTTCTTC. It translates to CASSRGTSRYNEQFF.